Each of the 32 T cell receptor beta chains below was sequenced from the same sample in a study of T cell repertoires in cytomegalovirus infection. TCRdb reanalysed the reads using MiXCR and keeps one entry per CDR3 protein. The table shows around 770,000 distinct CDR3 sequences, with roughly 29% occurring only once. The antigens of these receptors remain unknown. The input for sequencing was cultured CD8+ T cells from PBMCs, taken from culture after CMV antigen stimulation. All receptors come from a human donor in good health (CMV status not recorded). Some clones in this sample may be carry-over from other donors' samples.

At least ten counts were recorded for this clonotype. V is TRBV7-6 and J is TRBJ2-2; 12 nucleotides agree with TRBD2. CDR1 and CDR2 from the germline V gene are SGHVS and FNYEAQ. The CDR3 totals 15 residues. J lost 4 bases, V lost 5 bases, and 2 bases had no gene match. The DNA for the CDR3 is TGTGCCAGCAGCACTAGCGGGGGGCCCACCGGGGAGCTGTTTTTT. Translated, it gives CASSTSGGPTGELFF. Based on the CDR3 plus reference TRBV7-6 and TRBJ2-2, the full variable domain is GAGVSQSPRYKVTKRGQDVALRCDPISGHVSLYWYRQALGQGPEFLTYFNYEAQQDKSGLPNDRFSAERPEGSISTLTIQRTEQRDSAMYRCASSTSGGPTGELFFGEGSRLTVL.

This clonotype was observed once. The chain links TRBV5-4 to TRBJ2-7, with TRBD2 identical over 12 bases. J gave up 5 bases and V 3 bases, and 9 bases lay outside the gene matches. The germline V gene encodes CDR1 SGHNT and CDR2 YYREEE (reference sequence). The CDR3 consists of 16 residues. CDR3: CASSSTSGGVEDEQYV. The CDR3 DNA follows: TGTGCCAGCAGCTCGACTAGCGGGGGAGTTGAGGACGAGCAGTACGTC.

This chain joins TRBV7-9 and TRBJ1-1; D is unresolved. The CDR3 loop spans 17 amino acids. Trimming removed 4 bases at V and 3 bases at J, with 21 bases between. Looked up from germline, CDR1 is SEHNR and CDR2 is FQNEAQ (reference sequence). The CDR3, as DNA: TGTGCCAGCAGCTCGAAACCCTTCCCGTCCGGGTACACTGAAGCTTTCTTT. Protein: CASSSKPFPSGYTEAFF.

This clonotype showed up just once. One junction end does not reproduce the germline sequence, and a read error may be involved. The V gene is TRBV4-1, the J gene TRBJ2-2; 7 bases match TRBD1. The CDR3 is 15 residues long. Germline V gene data show CDR1 as MGHRA and CDR2 as YSYEKL. This CDR3 is CASSPGHRGTGELFF. As DNA, the CDR3 is TGTGCCAGCAGCCCCGGTCACAGGGGCACCGGGGAGCTGTTTTTT.

J is TRBJ1-1 and V is TRBV4-3; maybe TRBD1 (6 bases). V lost 5 bases and J 4 bases, leaving 17 bases between the germline ends. The CDR3 length is 15 residues. Looked up from germline, CDR1 is LGHNA and CDR2 is YSLEER. The CDR3 reads CASSERRGPGTEAFF. DNA of the CDR3: TGCGCCAGCAGCGAGAGGCGGGGGCCGGGCACTGAAGCTTTCTTT.

The V call is TRBV9, the J call TRBJ1-2; no clear D gene. Germline V gene data show CDR1 as SGDLS and CDR2 as YYNGEE. Trimming took off 4 bases at V and 7 bases at J, with 8 bases between the two ends. This CDR3 has 11 residues. The CDR3 region has the DNA TGTGCCAGCAGCACCCATGCTGGCTACACCTTC. Amino acid sequence: CASSTHAGYTF. Based on the CDR3 plus reference TRBV9 and TRBJ1-2, the full variable domain is DSGVTQTPKHLITATGQRVTLRCSPRSGDLSVYWYQQSLDQGLQFLIQYYNGEERAKGNILERFSAQQFPDLHSELNLSSLELGDSALYFCASSTHAGYTFGSGTRLTVV.

The chain uses TRBV19 and TRBJ1-5; the D gene is possibly TRBD1 (5 bases). V gave up 4 bases and J gave up 5 bases, with 12 bases separating them. Germline V gene data show CDR1 as LNHDA and CDR2 as SQIVND (reference sequence). This CDR3 region has 14 residues. The DNA for the CDR3 is TGTGCCAGTAGTACCCCCAGGGTGGATCAGCCCCAGCATTTT. This translates into CASSTPRVDQPQHF.

This clonotype was counted at least ten times. The chain uses TRBV27 and TRBJ2-1; TRBD1 matches at 11 bases. Germline CDR1 MNHEY, CDR2 SMNVEV (reference sequence). Losses at the gene ends were 2 bases for V and 5 bases for J; bases not matched to a gene: 11. The CDR3 consists of 18 residues. This CDR3 reads CASSLGRGTGGINNEQFF. The CDR3 DNA sequence: TGTGCCAGCAGTTTAGGCCGGGGGACAGGGGGTATCAACAATGAGCAGTTCTTC.

This clonotype was counted at least ten times. The chain recombines TRBV7-2 with TRBJ2-7; TRBD1 aligns across 8 bases. Losses at the gene ends were 0 bases for V and 6 bases for J; bases not matched to a gene: 1. CDR3 length equals 13 residues. CDR1 and CDR2 from the germline V gene are SGHTA and FQGNSA. CDR3 region: CASSLATGAEQYV. The CDR3 DNA reads as TGTGCCAGCAGCTTAGCGACAGGGGCCGAGCAGTACGTC.

The table lists this clonotype with a few counts. The chain carries TRBV7-3 and TRBJ1-1, with D unclear. The germline V and J ends were trimmed by 0 bases and 6 bases, with 14 bases remaining between them. The CDR3 extends over 15 amino acids. Germline V gene lookup returns CDR1 SGHTA and CDR2 FQGTGA. CDR3 region: CASSLTASGIAEAFF. The DNA of the CDR3 is TGTGCCAGCAGCTTAACGGCGAGTGGAATCGCTGAAGCTTTCTTT.

This clonotype was observed a few times. The chain uses TRBV6-5 and TRBJ1-5; the match to TRBD1 covers 10 bases. After removal of 2 bases from V and 7 bases from J, the junction contained 2 bases not matched to a gene. The CDR3 is 14 amino acids. The germline V gene encodes CDR1 MNHEY and CDR2 SVGAGI. CDR3: CASSYGTGAQPQHF. The CDR3 DNA sequence: TGTGCCAGCAGTTACGGGACAGGGGCCCAGCCCCAGCATTTT.

This clonotype has a count of ten or more. This chain connects TRBV7-2 to TRBJ2-3; 8 nucleotides align to TRBD2. The junction had 7 bases not matched to a gene; V was cut back by 3 bases and J by 2 bases. From germline, CDR1 is SGHTA and CDR2 FQGNSA. This CDR3 spans 16 amino acids. The CDR3 loop is CASSFVFGGVTDTQYF. The CDR3 DNA follows: TGTGCCAGCAGCTTCGTATTCGGGGGGGTCACAGATACGCAGTATTTT.

The V and J genes are TRBV6-2 or TRBV6-3 and TRBJ1-5; a possible D gene is TRBD1 (5 bases). Germline assignment: CDR1 MNHEY and CDR2 SVGEGT. This CDR3 contains 18 residues. With 0 bases removed from V and 0 bases from J, the gap between germline ends came to 15 bases. The CDR3 DNA sequence: TGTGCCAGCAGTTACTCGGGACGCTCCCTTTATAGCAATCAGCCCCAGCATTTT. Translation: CASSYSGRSLYSNQPQHF.

This sequence joins TRBV4-1 and TRBJ1-1; maybe TRBD1 (5 bases). The ends were cut back, 4 bases at V and 4 bases at J, with 16 bases in the middle. CDR1 is MGHRA and CDR2 is YSYEKL in the germline V gene. The CDR3 runs 15 residues. The CDR3 region is CASSRWQGEVTEAFF. In DNA, the CDR3 is TGCGCCAGCAGCCGGTGGCAAGGGGAAGTCACTGAAGCTTTCTTT.

The chain couples TRBV3-1 to TRBJ2-3, with D perhaps matching TRBD1 (5 bases). This CDR3 is built from 15 residues. The germline V gene has CDR1 LGHDT and CDR2 YNNKEL (reference sequence). V lost 0 bases and J 5 bases, leaving 12 bases between the germline ends. The CDR3 reads CASSQDQSGQDTQYF. CDR3 nucleotide sequence: TGTGCCAGCAGCCAAGATCAGTCAGGGCAAGATACGCAGTATTTT.

The CDR3 here is CASSLSGPLGGYYGYTF. The CDR3 DNA reads TGTGCCAGCAGCTTATCGGGCCCATTGGGGGGATACTATGGCTACACCTTC. The rearrangement uses TRBV7-3 and TRBJ1-2; a possible D gene is TRBD1 (5 bases). From germline, CDR1 is SGHTA and CDR2 FQGTGA. Trimming removed 2 bases from V and 3 bases from J, with 19 bases in between. This CDR3 region has 17 residues. Full variable domain (rest looked up from reference TRBV7-3 and TRBJ1-2): GAGVSQTPSNKVTEKGKYVELRCDPISGHTALYWYRQSLGQGPEFLIYFQGTGAADDSGLPNDRFFAVRPEGSVSTLKIQRTERGDSAVYLCASSLSGPLGGYYGYTFGSGTRLTVV.

The rearrangement joins TRBV10-3 to TRBJ2-7; 10 bases align to TRBD1. J was trimmed by 3 bases and V by 5 bases; bases with no gene match: 7. CDR1 and CDR2 from the germline V gene are ENHRY and SYGVKD. This CDR3 spans 15 amino acids. The CDR3 spells CAISPGQGVDYEQYF. CDR3 DNA: TGTGCCATCAGTCCCGGACAGGGGGTGGACTACGAGCAGTACTTC.

The chain joins TRBV4-3 to TRBJ2-1; D is perhaps TRBD1 or TRBD2 (5 bases each). This CDR3 has 14 amino acids. With 1 base removed from V and 9 bases from J, the gap between germline ends came to 13 bases. Germline CDR1 is LGHNA and CDR2 is YSLEER. The CDR3 DNA is TGCGCCAGCAGCCAAGGGCTTGGGGGTGGTGAGCAGTTCTTC. Translation gives CASSQGLGGGEQFF.

This chain joins TRBV10-3 and TRBJ2-1, with D unresolved. The CDR3 extends over 12 amino acids. The germline CDR1 and CDR2 sequences are ENHRY and SYGVKD. Trimming shortened V by 8 bases and J by 10 bases, and 15 bases separated the two germline ends. In DNA, the CDR3 is TGTGCCATCGCGTCAGCCCCAGCGGAGCAGTTCTTC. It codes for CAIASAPAEQFF.

The chain is built from TRBV6-5 and TRBJ2-2; D call uncertain. V lost 2 bases to trimming and J lost 9 bases, with 10 bases between them. The germline CDR1 and CDR2 sequences are MNHEY and SVGAGI. This CDR3 region has 13 residues. The CDR3 region has the DNA TGTGCCAGCAGTTACCTTGGAATTCGGGAGCTGTTTTTT. This sequence encodes CASSYLGIRELFF.

V usage is TRBV27 and J usage is TRBJ2-7, with D perhaps matching TRBD1 (5 bases). This CDR3 has 14 amino acids. Germline assignment: CDR1 MNHEY and CDR2 SMNVEV (reference sequence). Trimming took 4 bases from V and 7 from J, leaving 17 bases between them. The CDR3 is CASSSSGQGSEQYV. Here the CDR3 DNA reads TGTGCCAGCAGTTCCTCCGGTCAGGGATCGGAGCAGTACGTC.

The sample holds a few counts of this clonotype. The chain combines TRBV5-1 with TRBJ1-1; D uncertain. V lost 0 bases and J lost 6, with 9 bases in between. Germline CDR1 reads SGHRS; CDR2 reads YFSETQ. This CDR3 spans 13 amino acids. The chain's CDR3 is CASSLVVKAEAFF. The CDR3, as DNA: TGCGCCAGCAGCTTGGTAGTCAAGGCTGAAGCTTTCTTT.

In DNA form, the CDR3 reads TGCGCCAGCAGCCAATGGAGCGGGGGCGATTCCTACAATGAGCAGTTCTTC. Translation: CASSQWSGGDSYNEQFF. The chain has TRBV4-1 and TRBJ2-1, with 8 nucleotides matching TRBD2. CDR1 is MGHRA and CDR2 is YSYEKL in the germline V gene. This CDR3 comprises 17 residues. J lost 1 base, V lost 2 bases, and 7 bases had no gene match.

The genes are TRBV19 and TRBJ2-2; TRBD1 matches at 9 bases. The germline CDR1 and CDR2 sequences are LNHDA and SQIVND (reference sequence). The CDR3 loop spans 16 amino acids. Trimming removed 6 bases from V and 0 bases from J; junction bases left unmatched: 5. CDR3 coding DNA: TGTGCCAGTAGGGATAGACAGGGGGCGAACACCGGGGAGCTGTTTTTT. It translates to CASRDRQGANTGELFF.

This chain links TRBV7-4 with TRBJ2-5; no clear D gene. The CDR3 runs to 15 residues. Germline V gene lookup returns CDR1 SGHVT and CDR2 SQSDAQ. V gave up 5 bases and J gave up 1 base, with 14 bases separating them. CDR3 nucleotide sequence: TGTGCCAGCAGCGGCCTCTACGGCGGCCAAGAGACCCAGTACTTC. This translates into CASSGLYGGQETQYF. Filled out from reference TRBV7-4 and TRBJ2-5, the complete variable domain reads GAGVSQSPRYKVAKRGRDVALRCDSISGHVTLYWYRQTLGQGSEVLTYSQSDAQRDKSGRPSGRFSAERPERSVSTLKIQRTEQGDSAVYLCASSGLYGGQETQYFGPGTRLLVL.

This clonotype came up a few times. The rearrangement uses TRBV7-9 and TRBJ2-2; D is ambiguous. Germline CDR1 and CDR2: SEHNR and FQNEAQ (reference sequence). Trimming stripped 1 base from V and 7 bases from J, with 7 bases between. The CDR3 is made up of 13 amino acids. Here the CDR3 reads CASSLDLIGELFF. CDR3 nucleotide sequence: TGTGCCAGCAGCTTAGACTTAATCGGGGAGCTGTTTTTT.

The CDR3 DNA follows: TGTGCCAGCAGGGCCGCGACAGGGACGTCCTACAATGAGCAGTTCTTC. Translation: CASRAATGTSYNEQFF. The gene calls are TRBV27 and TRBJ2-1; 7 bases map to TRBD1. Germline V gene lookup returns CDR1 MNHEY and CDR2 SMNVEV (reference sequence). Trimming took 6 bases from V and 1 from J; bases not matched to a gene: 9. CDR3 length equals 16 residues.

Comment on this clonotype: Given a much more abundant clone one base away, this may be a read error. This rearrangement joins TRBV7-2 to TRBJ2-3; D might be TRBD1 or TRBD2, each matching 5 bases. The germline V gene has CDR1 SGHTA and CDR2 FQGNSA. V lost 8 bases to trimming and J lost 3 bases, with 15 bases between them. The CDR3 is 14 amino acids. The CDR3 spells CASGVLEGTDTQYF. The DNA of the CDR3 is TGTGCCAGCGGCGTGCTCGAGGGGACAGATACGCAGTATTTT.

The J gene is TRBJ2-3, the V gene TRBV27, with 7 nucleotides matching TRBD2. The CDR3 has 17 residues. From germline, CDR1 is MNHEY and CDR2 SMNVEV (reference sequence). V shed 7 bases and J 0 bases; nucleotides not matched to a gene: 13. CDR3 amino acids: CASKPLPGRESTDTQYF. CDR3 DNA: TGTGCCAGCAAACCTCTTCCTGGGAGGGAAAGCACAGATACGCAGTATTTT.

In its sample, this clonotype was seen many times. V gene TRBV24-1 combines with J gene TRBJ2-1; either TRBD1 or TRBD2 may supply D (5 bases each). The CDR3 runs 15 residues. Germline V gene sequence: CDR1 KGHDR, CDR2 SFDVKD. Trimming removed 4 bases from V and 2 bases from J, with 11 bases in between. CDR3 DNA: TGTGCCACCAGTGACCCTGGGACGGCCTACAATGAGCAGTTCTTC. Amino acid sequence: CATSDPGTAYNEQFF.

The chain employs TRBV7-9 and TRBJ1-6; possible D gene TRBD1, 6 bases. Germline V gene data show CDR1 as SEHNR and CDR2 as FQNEAQ (reference sequence). The V end lost 1 base, the J end lost 10 bases, and 11 bases lay between the germline ends. CDR3 size: 14 residues. CDR3 in amino acids: CASSLGEGESPLHF. DNA for the CDR3: TGTGCCAGCAGCTTAGGGGAGGGGGAATCACCCCTCCACTTT.

Note on this clonotype: A much larger clone sits a single nucleotide away, making a read error possible. The chain couples TRBV28 to TRBJ2-7; perhaps TRBD1 as D (6 bases). The germline V gene encodes CDR1 MDHEN and CDR2 SYDVKM. The CDR3 is 11 amino acids. CDR3 DNA sequence: TGTGCCAGCAGTTCACAGGGTGAGCAGCACGTC. Its translation is CASSSQGEQHV.